The present entry profiles one TCR beta chain with its context. This entry is derived from a study of control samples from healthy donors and cancer patients. CDR1 and CDR2 (germline): MNHEY, SVGAGI. The CDR3 is 13 residues long. V was pared by 11 bases and J by 8 bases, with 5 bases of the junction left unmatched. Sequenced by immunoSEQ multiplex PCR; TCRdb stores in-frame clones only, minus some. The sample has about 84,000 clones; 70% to 85% are singletons. This TCR derives from a man in his sixties with head and neck cancer. The specimen was PBMCs. The V and J genes are TRBV6-5 and TRBJ2-1; 14 bases map to TRBD2. The CDR3 protein is CAAGTSGSHEQFF. CDR3 in DNA: TGTGCCGCCGGGACTAGCGGGAGTCATGAGCAGTTCTTC.